The clone carrying this T cell receptor (beta chain) is a singleton in its sample. These data come from a study of blood T cell repertoires in COVID-19. Study details: Samples of COVID-19 (acute and convalescent) were obtained from the United States, Italy and Spain.

The V gene lost 8 bases and the J gene lost 3 bases, with 8 bases spanning the gap. Germline-derived CDR1 and CDR2 are SNHLY and FYNNEI. This CDR3 comprises 12 residues. Data came from immunoSEQ multiplex PCR; TCRdb stores just in-frame clones and leaves some out. The sample lists about 480,000 clones, about nine tenths occurring once. This clonotype was sampled from a woman aged 60-75 years who had recovered from COVID-19. This sequence joins TRBV2 and TRBJ1-5; D is ambiguous. The sequenced material came from PBMCs or T cells enriched from blood (not recorded which). The CDR3 bases are TGTGCCAGCCAGGCTCTCAATCAGCCCCAGCATTTT. It encodes CASQALNQPQHF.